Below, one TCR beta chain is given with its context. TCRdb called the RT-PCR reads again in MiXCR, with one record for every CDR3 protein. The sample holds more than 550,000 distinct CDR3 sequences, around 14% seen once. There are 15 residues in the CDR3. CDR1 MNHEY and CDR2 SMNVEV come from the germline V gene (reference sequence). The V and J ends lost 10 bases and 1 base respectively, with 14 bases between them. This sequence joins TRBV27 and TRBJ2-6; D possibly corresponds to TRBD1 (5 bases). The specimen was memory CD4+ T cells from blood. The sequence was obtained from a female donor in good health, serving as a healthy control. CDR3 sequence (DNA): TGTGCCACCCAGGGCTTTGGTTCTGGGGCCAACGTCCTGACTTTC. Residues: CATQGFGSGANVLTF.